This passage covers 9 T cell receptor beta chains from one sample sequenced in a study of graft-versus-host responses after intestinal transplantation (dated by TCRdb to about 2021). Library preparation was by the immunoSEQ multiplex PCR assay. What TCRdb holds here is the immuneACCESS table cut down to in-frame rearrangements. Part of the clones is not present; checked against another copy, under half of the missing clones reflect an unresolved V gene, and the others are unexplained. This sample holds more than 50,000 clones; approximately 90% were observed only once. The ten largest make up approximately 2.9% of the sample. The sequenced sample was PBMCs, obtained 118 days after intestinal transplantation. Receptors originate from a human patient who received an intestinal transplant, so some T cells may come from the graft donor.

V is TRBV18 and J is TRBJ1-4; D remains ambiguous. The V gene's germline CDR1 is KGHSH and CDR2 LQKENI. V lost 4 bases to trimming and J lost 7 bases, with 7 bases between them. This CDR3 is 12 amino acids long. CDR3 in DNA: TGTGCCAGCTCACTCGGACCTGAAAAACTGTTTTTT. Protein product: CASSLGPEKLFF.

The chain combines TRBV11-3 with TRBJ1-2, with D unresolved. The germline V gene has CDR1 SGHNT and CDR2 YENEEA. V gave up 1 base and J gave up 6 bases, with 12 bases separating them. The CDR3 has 14 residues. CDR3 coding DNA: TGTGCCAGCAGCTTAGTCCGAATTAGGGATGGCTACACCTTC. Translating gives CASSLVRIRDGYTF.

This chain connects TRBV11-2 to TRBJ2-7, with 8 bases that match TRBD2. V lost 0 bases, J lost 2 bases, and 9 bases stayed unmatched. Germline loops: CDR1 SGHAT, CDR2 FQNNGV. CDR3 size: 17 residues. CDR3 sequence: CASSLDQGLEPPYEQYF. CDR3 in DNA: TGTGCCAGCAGCTTAGATCAGGGACTAGAGCCCCCCTACGAGCAGTACTTC. The complete variable domain, with remaining parts taken from reference TRBV11-2 and TRBJ2-7, reads EAGVAQSPRYKIIEKRQSVAFWCNPISGHATLYWYQQILGQGPKLLIQFQNNGVVDDSQLPKDRFSAERLKGVDSTLKIQPAKLEDSAVYLCASSLDQGLEPPYEQYFGPGTRLTVT.

This clone was observed once. The rearrangement links TRBV9 to TRBJ2-7; D gene uncertain. Trimming shortened V by 4 bases and J by 5 bases, and 13 bases separated the two germline ends. This CDR3 is built from 13 residues. Germline V gene data show CDR1 as SGDLS and CDR2 as YYNGEE. The CDR3 here is CASSPRAHDEQYF. The CDR3 DNA reads as TGTGCCAGCAGCCCCCGGGCGCACGACGAGCAGTACTTC.

V is TRBV19 and J is TRBJ2-1; 9 bases fit TRBD2. With V trimmed by 3 bases and J by 6 bases, 9 bases remained unmatched. In germline, CDR1 is LNHDA, CDR2 SQIVND (reference sequence). The CDR3 spans 16 residues. CDR3 DNA: TGTGCCAGTAGTATGCTTGGGGGACTAGCTGGCAATGAGCAGTTCTTC. Encoded protein: CASSMLGGLAGNEQFF.

The V and J genes are TRBV7-3 and TRBJ2-6; TRBD1 is a possible D gene (6 bases). The CDR3 contains 17 residues. Germline V lookup: CDR1 SGHTA, CDR2 FQGTGA. V was trimmed by 5 bases and J by 3 bases, leaving 17 bases between them. CDR3 protein: CASSQTPDRYGANVLTF. CDR3 nucleotides: TGTGCCAGCAGCCAAACCCCCGACAGGTATGGGGCCAACGTCCTGACTTTC.

This rearrangement joins TRBV19 to TRBJ1-5; possibly TRBD1 for D (5 bases). This CDR3 contains 13 residues. V was clipped by 3 bases and J by 4 bases, with 7 bases between them. Germline V CDR1 and CDR2: LNHDA, SQIVND (reference sequence). DNA for the CDR3: TGTGCCAGTAGTATGGGGGGGAATCAGCCCCAGCATTTT. It translates to CASSMGGNQPQHF.

The rearrangement links TRBV19 to TRBJ2-1, with 8 nucleotides matching TRBD2. The CDR3 spans 17 residues. The ends lost 7 bases at V and 0 bases at J; junction bases unmatched: 11. Germline CDR1 and CDR2: LNHDA and SQIVND (reference sequence). CDR3 sequence: CASTERETPSSYNEQFF. The DNA for the CDR3 is TGTGCCAGTACGGAGCGGGAGACCCCTAGCTCCTACAATGAGCAGTTCTTC.

The chain is built from TRBV7-9 and TRBJ2-7; TRBD1 is a possible D gene (6 bases). Trimming removed 0 bases at V and 4 bases at J, with 13 bases between. Germline V gene lookup returns CDR1 SEHNR and CDR2 FQNEAQ (reference sequence). This CDR3 has 15 residues. The CDR3 protein is CASSLAGAGEYEQYF. The CDR3 nucleotides read TGTGCCAGCAGCTTAGCAGGGGCAGGGGAGTACGAGCAGTACTTC.